Listed here are 28 T cell receptor beta chains from one sample, sequenced in a study of monozygotic twins with inflammatory bowel disease. One entry per CDR3 protein, without DNA, is what TCRdb gives after re-calling the 5' RACE reads. In total, the table holds 300,000 to 400,000 distinct CDR3 sequences. The specimen was blood. The receptors stem from a human donor with ulcerative colitis or Crohn's disease, or a healthy co-twin of an affected twin (not recorded which).

This chain links TRBV6-5 with TRBJ2-1; TCRdb's D call, TRBD2, is unchecked because there is no DNA. CDR3 size: 15 residues. Germline-derived CDR1 and CDR2 are MNHEY and SVGAGI. This CDR3 is CASRLSGGSYNEQFF.

The V gene is TRBV9, the J gene TRBJ2-1. The CDR3 length is 14 residues. Germline V CDR1 and CDR2: SGDLS, YYNGEE. CDR3 amino acids: CASSIESSYNEQFF.

The genes are TRBV12-3 or TRBV12-4 and TRBJ1-2; TCRdb designates TRBD1, a call that cannot be tested without DNA. The CDR3 is 18 residues long. CDR3 sequence: CASSYVGGGQEVNYGYTF.

The chain employs TRBV29-1 and TRBJ2-1; TCRdb gives TRBD2 as the D gene, but with no DNA this cannot be confirmed. The CDR3 has 13 amino acids. Germline CDR1 and CDR2: SQVTM and ANQGSEA. The chain's CDR3 is CSVERELSNEQFF.

This sequence joins TRBV7-2 and TRBJ1-3. Germline V gives CDR1 SGHTA, CDR2 FQGNSA. This CDR3 is built from 14 residues. CDR3 sequence: CASSSEVSGNTIYF. Supplemented by reference TRBV7-2 and TRBJ1-3, the full variable domain reads GAGVSQSPSNKVTEKGKDVELRCDPISGHTALYWYRQSLGQGLEFLIYFQGNSAPDKSGLPSDRFSAERTGGSVSTLTIQRTQQEDSAVYLCASSSEVSGNTIYFGEGSWLTVV.

The rearrangement links TRBV7-7 to TRBJ2-2. CDR3 length: 13 amino acids. Germline loops: CDR1 SSHAT, CDR2 FNYEAQ (reference sequence). The chain's CDR3 is CASSRTDSGELFF.

V usage is TRBV5-1 and J usage is TRBJ2-5; TCRdb's assignment of TRBD2 cannot be checked, as there is no DNA. The CDR3 is 16 amino acids. Germline V gene data show CDR1 as SGHRS and CDR2 as YFSETQ. The CDR3 is CASSLEGSGAEETQYF.

The V call is TRBV29-1, the J call TRBJ2-7; TCRdb lists TRBD1, though no DNA is available to test this call. Germline CDR1 reads SQVTM; CDR2 reads ANQGSEA. The CDR3 is made up of 12 amino acids. The CDR3 sequence: CSVGTTSYEQYF.

This sequence joins TRBV5-1 and TRBJ2-7; with no DNA, the TCRdb D assignment of TRBD1 cannot be verified. In germline, CDR1 is SGHRS, CDR2 YFSETQ. The CDR3 consists of 12 residues. CDR3 region: CASRSGGYEQYF.

The chain uses TRBV5-1 and TRBJ2-1; the D call of TRBD1 rests on TCRdb alone, since no DNA is present to check it. CDR3 length equals 12 residues. The germline V gene has CDR1 SGHRS and CDR2 YFSETQ. This CDR3 reads CASSFNRETEFF.

The V and J genes are TRBV21-1 and TRBJ1-3; TCRdb indicates TRBD1, and absent DNA this call remains unverified. TRBV21-1 is termed a pseudogene. The CDR3 is 17 residues long. The CDR3 is CASSKYSHRGRGNTIYF.

This rearrangement joins TRBV11-2 to TRBJ1-4. The CDR3 is 15 residues long. CDR1 and CDR2 (germline): SGHAT, FQNNGV. The CDR3 loop is CASSPDRATNEKLFF.

This chain joins TRBV20-1 and TRBJ2-7; TCRdb names TRBD2, which stays unverified in the absence of DNA. The CDR3 totals 13 residues. Per germline, CDR1 DFQATT and CDR2 SNEGSKA (reference sequence). The CDR3 here is CSVSKRGSYEQYF.

The chain has TRBV28 and TRBJ1-5; TCRdb names TRBD1, which stays unverified in the absence of DNA. CDR1 and CDR2 (germline): MDHEN, SYDVKM. The CDR3 has 15 amino acids. CDR3 amino acids: CASRIRQGTNQPQHF.

The CDR3 loop is CASTPLGTGANYGYTF. The chain uses TRBV5-6 and TRBJ1-2; the D call from TCRdb, TRBD1, cannot be confirmed without DNA. This CDR3 is built from 16 residues. The germline V gene has CDR1 SGHDT and CDR2 YYEEEE.

The J gene is TRBJ1-6, the V gene TRBV12-5; there is no DNA to check the TCRdb D call of TRBD1. This CDR3 is 18 amino acids long. Germline CDR1 reads LGHNT; CDR2 reads FRNRAP. The CDR3 sequence: CASGLVPGQGLKNSPLHF.

This chain uses TRBV2 with TRBJ2-2; TCRdb gives TRBD1 as the D gene, but with no DNA this cannot be confirmed. CDR1 SNHLY and CDR2 FYNNEI come from the germline V gene. The CDR3 contains 14 residues. The CDR3 region is CARQGIGGTGELFF.

This chain joins TRBV4-2 and TRBJ2-2; TCRdb proposes TRBD1, but this gene call is untestable without DNA. There are 17 residues in the CDR3. Germline V gene lookup returns CDR1 LGHNA and CDR2 YNFKEQ. The CDR3 spells CASSHPGGVSNTGELFF.

V and J are TRBV27 and TRBJ2-1; TCRdb's assignment of TRBD1 cannot be checked, as there is no DNA. The CDR3 covers 13 residues. Germline V CDR1 and CDR2: MNHEY, SMNVEV (reference sequence). The CDR3 sequence is CASTLHWQGEQFF.

The V gene is TRBV6-2 or TRBV6-3, the J gene TRBJ2-1; the TCRdb call, TRBD2, lacks DNA for checking. This CDR3 is built from 17 residues. Per the germline V gene, CDR1 is MNHEY and CDR2 is SVGEGT. The CDR3 protein is CASSHRTSGDPYNEQFF.

The chain combines TRBV5-5 with TRBJ2-5; the D call from TCRdb, TRBD2, cannot be confirmed without DNA. The CDR3 has 16 amino acids. The germline V gene encodes CDR1 SGHKS and CDR2 YYEKEE (reference sequence). This CDR3 is CASSLEGNSQLGTQYF.

This rearrangement joins TRBV4-1 to TRBJ2-1; checking the TCRdb D call of TRBD2 is not possible without DNA. This CDR3 spans 16 amino acids. The germline V gene has CDR1 MGHRA and CDR2 YSYEKL. The chain's CDR3 is CASSQGLAGGHNEQFF.

This rearrangement joins TRBV4-3 to TRBJ1-1. CDR1 and CDR2 from the germline V gene are LGHNA and YSLEER. The CDR3 sequence is 14 residues long. The CDR3 protein is CASSQEQVRTEAFF.

The chain links TRBV20-1 to TRBJ2-1; the TCRdb call, TRBD2, lacks DNA for checking. The CDR3 is made up of 13 amino acids. Per germline, CDR1 DFQATT and CDR2 SNEGSKA (reference sequence). The CDR3 sequence: CSALSGTYNEQFF.

J is TRBJ2-7 and V is TRBV6-1; the TCRdb call, TRBD2, lacks DNA for checking. Germline V gives CDR1 MNHNS, CDR2 SASEGT. CDR3 length: 16 residues. CDR3 loop: CASSHQEVWVTYEQYF.

The rearrangement links TRBV18 to TRBJ2-7; TCRdb designates TRBD1, a call that cannot be tested without DNA. The CDR3 runs to 13 residues. CDR1 and CDR2 from the germline V gene are KGHSH and LQKENI. The chain's CDR3 is CASATAAGGEQYF.

This chain joins TRBV20-1 and TRBJ2-7; as DNA is missing, the TRBD2 call by TCRdb cannot be tested. The CDR3 is made up of 15 amino acids. Germline V gives CDR1 DFQATT, CDR2 SNEGSKA (reference sequence). The CDR3 sequence is CSARDRRGATYEQYF.

The rearrangement uses TRBV5-1 and TRBJ1-1; TCRdb outputs TRBD1, but without DNA this stays unchecked. CDR1 is SGHRS and CDR2 is YFSETQ in the germline V gene. The CDR3 extends over 15 amino acids. The CDR3 sequence: CASSLRQGGNTEAFF.